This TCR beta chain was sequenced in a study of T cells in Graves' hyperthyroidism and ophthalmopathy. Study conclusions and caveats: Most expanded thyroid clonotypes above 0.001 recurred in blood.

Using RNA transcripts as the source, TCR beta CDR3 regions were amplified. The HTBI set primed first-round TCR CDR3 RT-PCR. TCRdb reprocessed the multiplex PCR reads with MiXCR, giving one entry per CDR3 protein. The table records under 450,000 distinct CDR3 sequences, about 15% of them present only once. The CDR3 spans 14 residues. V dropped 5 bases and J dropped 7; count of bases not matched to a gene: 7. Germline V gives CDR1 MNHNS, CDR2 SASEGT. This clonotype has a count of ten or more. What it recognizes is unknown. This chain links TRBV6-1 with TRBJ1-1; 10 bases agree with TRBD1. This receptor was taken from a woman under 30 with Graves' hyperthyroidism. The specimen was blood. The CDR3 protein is CASSLTGGGDEAFF. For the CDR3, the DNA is TGTGCCAGCAGTTTGACAGGGGGCGGGGATGAAGCTTTCTTT.